This T cell receptor (beta chain) was recorded in a study of blood T cell repertoires in COVID-19. Clones were sequenced by immunoSEQ multiplex PCR, and TCRdb holds only the in-frame ones, with some missing. The sample lists some 4,000 clones; about 90% were seen once. This CDR3 is built from 11 residues. CDR1 is SQVTM, CDR2 ANQGSEA, per germline. The V segment lost 7 bases and the J segment 8 bases; nucleotides outside the gene matches: 2. The sample was peripheral blood. This chain uses TRBV29-1 with TRBJ1-4, with 9 bases aligning to TRBD1. This sequence originates from a man aged 50 to 60 with active COVID-19. Written as DNA, the CDR3 is TGCAGCGCGGGACAGGGAGAAAAACTGTTTTTT. Translating gives CSAGQGEKLFF.